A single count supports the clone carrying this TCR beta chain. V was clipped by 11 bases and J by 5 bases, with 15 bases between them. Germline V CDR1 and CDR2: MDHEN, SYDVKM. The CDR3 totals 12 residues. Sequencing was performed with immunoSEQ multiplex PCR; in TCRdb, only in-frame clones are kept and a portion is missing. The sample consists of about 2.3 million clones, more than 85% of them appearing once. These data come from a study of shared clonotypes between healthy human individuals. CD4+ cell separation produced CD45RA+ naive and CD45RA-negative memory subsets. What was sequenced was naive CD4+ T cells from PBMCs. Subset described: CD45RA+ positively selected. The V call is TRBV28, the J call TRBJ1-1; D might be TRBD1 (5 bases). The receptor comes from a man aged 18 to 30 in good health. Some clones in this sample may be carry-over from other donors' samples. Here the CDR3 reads CASERDVTEAFF. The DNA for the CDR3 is TGTGCCTCGGAAAGGGACGTTACTGAAGCTTTCTTT.